The present T cell receptor (beta chain) was sequenced within a study of T cell repertoires in cytomegalovirus infection. Overall study: Peptides in the study included HLA-C-restricted and HLA-B-restricted CMV epitopes. CMV infection plus the matching HLA type was flagged by public TCR beta signatures. Points from the study as a whole: The study found HLA-C-restricted CMV-specific TCR beta clonotypes dominating the ex vivo response. Carriers of CMV plus the relevant HLA were identified by cumulative public TCR beta family frequency.

This clonotype has just a few counts. Its specificity is unknown. In TCRdb, the reads were re-called with MiXCR into one record per CDR3 protein. There are fewer than 1,000,000 distinct CDR3 sequences in the sample; less than 35% occur only once, and 11% to 15% lies in the top ten. V lost 5 bases to trimming and J lost 0 bases, with 11 bases between them. The CDR3 has 15 amino acids. CDR1 is MNHEY, CDR2 SVGEGT, per germline. The sample consisted of cultured CD8+ T cells from PBMCs, taken from culture after CMV antigen stimulation. The chain is built from TRBV6-2 or TRBV6-3 and TRBJ2-4; perhaps D is TRBD1 or TRBD2 (5 bases each). The receptor was isolated from a human donor in good health (CMV status not recorded). Some clones in this sample may be carry-over from other donors' samples. The CDR3, as DNA: TGTGCCAGCAGTCAGGGACGGCTAGCCAAAAACATTCAGTACTTC. Its protein is CASSQGRLAKNIQYF.